Described below is a single T cell receptor beta chain sequence and its context. This entry comes from a study of blood T cell repertoires in COVID-19. Looking at the study overall: Italy, Spain and the United States were the sources of the convalescent and acute COVID-19 samples. The cDNA or gDNA used as material had been derived from T cells, B-cell-depleted T cells, or PBMCs.

With V trimmed by 3 bases and J by 4 bases, 11 bases remained unmatched. The CDR3 has 17 residues. Looked up from germline, CDR1 is SGHVS and CDR2 is FNYEAQ. In the authors' methods: Reference gene primer amplification gave estimated nucleated cell counts. Clones were sequenced by immunoSEQ multiplex PCR, and TCRdb holds only the in-frame ones, with some missing. D and trimming come from the DNA, and the V and J calls and clone size come from that table. The sample has over 100,000 clones; 65% to 85% are singletons. Sequenced material: peripheral blood. This chain uses TRBV7-6 with TRBJ2-2; 7 bases agree with TRBD1. This sequence was found in a woman in her 70s with acute or convalescent COVID-19. CDR3 nucleotides: TGTGCCAGCAGCTTCTCCGGGACAGTAGATGTCACCGGGGAGCTGTTTTTT. Its translation: CASSFSGTVDVTGELFF.